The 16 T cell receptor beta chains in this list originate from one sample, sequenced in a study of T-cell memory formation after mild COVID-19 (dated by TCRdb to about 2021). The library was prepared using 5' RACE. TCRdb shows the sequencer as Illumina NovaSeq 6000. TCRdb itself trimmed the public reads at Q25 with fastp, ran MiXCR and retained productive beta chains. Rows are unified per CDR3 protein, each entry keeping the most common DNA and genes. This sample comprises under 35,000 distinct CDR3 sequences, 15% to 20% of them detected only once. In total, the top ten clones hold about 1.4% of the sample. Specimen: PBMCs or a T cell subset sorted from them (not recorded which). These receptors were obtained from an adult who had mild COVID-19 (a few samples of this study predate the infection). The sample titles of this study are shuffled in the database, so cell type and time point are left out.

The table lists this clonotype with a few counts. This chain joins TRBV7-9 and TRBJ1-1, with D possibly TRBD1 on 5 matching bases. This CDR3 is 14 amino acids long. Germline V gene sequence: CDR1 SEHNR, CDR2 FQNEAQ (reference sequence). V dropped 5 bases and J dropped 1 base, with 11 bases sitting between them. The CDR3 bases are TGTGCCAGCAGCCCACAGAGGGGGAACACTGAAGCTTTCTTT. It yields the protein CASSPQRGNTEAFF.

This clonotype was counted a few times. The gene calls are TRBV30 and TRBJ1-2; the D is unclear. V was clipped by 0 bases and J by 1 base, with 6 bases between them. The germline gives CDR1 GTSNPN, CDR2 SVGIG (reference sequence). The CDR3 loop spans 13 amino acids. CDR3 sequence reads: CAWSVKSNYGYTF. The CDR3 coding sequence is TGTGCCTGGAGTGTAAAGAGTAACTATGGCTACACCTTC.

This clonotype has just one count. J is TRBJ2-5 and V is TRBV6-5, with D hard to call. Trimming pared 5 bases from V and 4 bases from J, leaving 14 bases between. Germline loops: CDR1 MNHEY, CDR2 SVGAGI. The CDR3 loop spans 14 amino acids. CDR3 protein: CASSRSRETETQYF. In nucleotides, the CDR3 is TGTGCCAGCAGTCGCAGTAGGGAAACAGAGACCCAGTACTTC.

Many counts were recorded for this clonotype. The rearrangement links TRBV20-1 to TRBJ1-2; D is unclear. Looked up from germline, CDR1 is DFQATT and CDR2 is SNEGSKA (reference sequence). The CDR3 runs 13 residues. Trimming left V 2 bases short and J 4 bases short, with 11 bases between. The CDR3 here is CSARSGEGYGYTF. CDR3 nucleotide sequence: TGCAGTGCTAGATCGGGTGAGGGCTATGGCTACACCTTC.

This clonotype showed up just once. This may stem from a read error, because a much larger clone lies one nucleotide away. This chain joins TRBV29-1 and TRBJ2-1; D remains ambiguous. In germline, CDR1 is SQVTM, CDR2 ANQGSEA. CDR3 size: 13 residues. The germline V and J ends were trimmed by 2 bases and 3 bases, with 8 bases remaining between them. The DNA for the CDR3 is TGCAGCGTTGAATCGTACAGCTACAATGAGCAGTTCTTC. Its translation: CSVESYSYNEQFF.

CDR3 protein: CASSPTGGDTEAFF. The DNA of the CDR3 is TGTGCCAGCAGCCCGACAGGGGGGGACACTGAAGCTTTCTTT. The chain recombines TRBV5-6 with TRBJ1-1; TRBD1 agrees at 9 bases. This CDR3 has 14 amino acids. In germline, CDR1 is SGHDT, CDR2 YYEEEE. V shed 4 bases and J 3 bases; nucleotides not matched to a gene: 4. Drawing the rest from reference TRBV5-6 and TRBJ1-1, the complete variable domain is DAGVTQSPTHLIKTRGQQVTLRCSPKSGHDTVSWYQQALGQGPQFIFQYYEEEERQRGNFPDRFSGHQFPNYSSELNVNALLLGDSALYLCASSPTGGDTEAFFGQGTRLTVV.

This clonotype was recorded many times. The CDR3 nucleotides read TGTGCCAGCTCCGACCGGGGGGGGCGAGGGGCTGAAGCTTTCTTT. As protein: CASSDRGGRGAEAFF. The chain recombines TRBV18 with TRBJ1-1; D might be TRBD1 (6 bases). CDR1 and CDR2 from the germline V gene are KGHSH and LQKENI. The V and J ends lost 6 bases and 6 bases respectively, with 20 bases between them. This CDR3 spans 15 amino acids. Supplemented by reference TRBV18 and TRBJ1-1, the full variable domain reads NAGVMQNPRHLVRRRGQEARLRCSPMKGHSHVYWYRQLPEEGLKFMVYLQKENIIDESGMPKERFSAEFPKEGPSILRIQQVVRGDSAAYFCASSDRGGRGAEAFFGQGTRLTVV.

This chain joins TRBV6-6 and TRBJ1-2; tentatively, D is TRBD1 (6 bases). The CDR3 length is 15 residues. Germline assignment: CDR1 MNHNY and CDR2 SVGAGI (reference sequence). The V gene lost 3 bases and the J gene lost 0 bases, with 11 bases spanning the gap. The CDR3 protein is CASSYGQGTNYGYTF. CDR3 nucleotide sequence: TGTGCCAGCAGTTATGGGCAGGGGACTAACTATGGCTACACCTTC.

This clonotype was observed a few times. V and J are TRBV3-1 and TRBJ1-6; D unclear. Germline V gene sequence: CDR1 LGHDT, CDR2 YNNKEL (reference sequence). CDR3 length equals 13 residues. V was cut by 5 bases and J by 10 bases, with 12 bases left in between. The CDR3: CASSLNQASPLHF. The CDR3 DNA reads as TGTGCCAGCAGCTTAAATCAGGCATCACCCCTCCACTTT.

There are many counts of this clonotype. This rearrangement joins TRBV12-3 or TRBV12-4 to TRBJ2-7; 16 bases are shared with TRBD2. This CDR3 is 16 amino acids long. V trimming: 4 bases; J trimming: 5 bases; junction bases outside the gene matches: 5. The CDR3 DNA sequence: TGTGCCAGCAGTTATGGGACTAGCGGGAGGGCAGACGAGCAGTACTTC. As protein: CASSYGTSGRADEQYF.

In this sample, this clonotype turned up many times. The CDR3 protein is CASSADRGLQETQYF. CDR3 nucleotide sequence: TGTGCCAGCAGTGCTGACAGGGGGCTGCAAGAGACCCAGTACTTC. The gene calls are TRBV2 and TRBJ2-5; TRBD1 aligns across 10 bases. Germline trimming cut 4 bases from V and 2 bases from J; bases unmatched to any gene: 4. This CDR3 comprises 15 residues. Per germline, CDR1 SNHLY and CDR2 FYNNEI. Based on the CDR3 plus reference TRBV2 and TRBJ2-5, the full variable domain is EPEVTQTPSHQVTQMGQEVILRCVPISNHLYFYWYRQILGQKVEFLVSFYNNEISEKSEIFDDQFSVERPDGSNFTLKIRSTKLEDSAMYFCASSADRGLQETQYFGPGTRLLVL.

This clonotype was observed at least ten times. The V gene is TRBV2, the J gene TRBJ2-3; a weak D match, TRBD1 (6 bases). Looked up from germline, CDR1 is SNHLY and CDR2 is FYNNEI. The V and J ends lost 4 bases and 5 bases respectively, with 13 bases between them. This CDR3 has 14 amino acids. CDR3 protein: CASSVRLGGDTQYF. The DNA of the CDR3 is TGTGCCAGCAGTGTTCGGCTAGGGGGAGATACGCAGTATTTT.

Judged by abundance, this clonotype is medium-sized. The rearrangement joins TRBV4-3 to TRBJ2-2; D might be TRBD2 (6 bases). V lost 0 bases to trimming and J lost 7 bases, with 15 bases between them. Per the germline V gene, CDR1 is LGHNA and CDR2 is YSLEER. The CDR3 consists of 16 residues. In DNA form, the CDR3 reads TGCGCCAGCAGCCAAGATAACGAGCTAGCGAACGGGGAGCTGTTTTTT. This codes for CASSQDNELANGELFF.

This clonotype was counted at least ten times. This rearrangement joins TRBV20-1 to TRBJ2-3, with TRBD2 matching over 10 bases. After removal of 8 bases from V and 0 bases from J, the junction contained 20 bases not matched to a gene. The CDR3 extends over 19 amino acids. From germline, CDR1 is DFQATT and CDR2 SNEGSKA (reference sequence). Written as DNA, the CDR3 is TGCAGTACCCAAACGGATAGACTAGCGGGTAGGGCTAGCACAGATACGCAGTATTTT. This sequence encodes CSTQTDRLAGRASTDTQYF.

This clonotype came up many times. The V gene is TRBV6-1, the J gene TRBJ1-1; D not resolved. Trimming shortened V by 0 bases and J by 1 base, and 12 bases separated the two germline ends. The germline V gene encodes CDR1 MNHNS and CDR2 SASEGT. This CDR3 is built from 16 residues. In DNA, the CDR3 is TGTGCCAGCAGTGAAGCGGGCCTAGCCCCGAACACTGAAGCTTTCTTT. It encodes CASSEAGLAPNTEAFF.

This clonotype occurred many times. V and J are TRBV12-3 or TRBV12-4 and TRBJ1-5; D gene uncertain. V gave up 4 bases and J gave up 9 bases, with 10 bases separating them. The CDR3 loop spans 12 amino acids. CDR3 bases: TGTGCCAGCAGTTCCTCCCGGGGGCCCCAGCATTTT. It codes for CASSSSRGPQHF.